These 23 T cell receptor beta chains came from one sample sequenced in a study of response to subunit inactivated influenza vaccine. TCRdb redid the calling of the RT-PCR reads with MiXCR, one entry per CDR3 protein. The sample contains around 480,000 distinct CDR3 sequences, about 10% of which appear only once. The starting material was PBMCs from blood, obtained more than 35 days after vaccination. Receptors were obtained from a man aged 50 to 60 who received an inactivated influenza vaccine.

The chain carries TRBV20-1 and TRBJ2-3; D call uncertain. Trimming pared 5 bases from V and 1 base from J, leaving 10 bases between. Per the germline V gene, CDR1 is DFQATT and CDR2 is SNEGSKA (reference sequence). The CDR3 loop spans 13 amino acids. The CDR3 DNA follows: TGCAGTGCTGGCCCGGCGGGCACAGATACGCAGTATTTT. As protein: CSAGPAGTDTQYF.

The J gene is TRBJ1-1, the V gene TRBV2, with D maybe TRBD1 (5 bases). Germline loops: CDR1 SNHLY, CDR2 FYNNEI. Trimming removed 1 base from V and 5 bases from J, with 11 bases in between. This CDR3 comprises 14 residues. In nucleotides, the CDR3 is TGTGCCAGCAGTGAAGGAAGGGGAGGGACTGAAGCTTTCTTT. Protein: CASSEGRGGTEAFF.

Regarding this clonotype: Its ends do not fully match the called genes, so a read error is possible. V and J are TRBV20-1 and TRBJ2-5, with 9 bases that match TRBD2. The germline V gene has CDR1 DFQATT and CDR2 SNEGSKA (reference sequence). The CDR3 totals 16 residues. In DNA, the CDR3 is TGCTGTGCTAGAGATCCTTTTCTAGCGGGACCGGAGACCCAGTACTTC. As protein: CCARDPFLAGPETQYF.

This clonotype was observed many times. CDR3 in DNA: TGCAGTGCTAGGAATCGAGGGACAGGGAACACCGGGGAGCTGTTTTTT. This gives the protein CSARNRGTGNTGELFF. The rearrangement uses TRBV20-1 and TRBJ2-2, with 8 bases lining up with TRBD1. This CDR3 has 16 residues. Unmatched junction bases numbered 7, after V lost 3 bases and J lost 1 base. From germline, CDR1 is DFQATT and CDR2 SNEGSKA (reference sequence).

The rearrangement uses TRBV7-2 and TRBJ2-2; possibly TRBD2 for D (5 bases). The CDR3 covers 14 residues. Trimming cost V 9 bases and J 0 bases, with 11 bases left between them. Germline V gene data show CDR1 as SGHTA and CDR2 as FQGNSA. CDR3 sequence (DNA): TGTGCCAGTAGAAAAGCGGCGAACACCGGGGAGCTGTTTTTT. Its translation is CASRKAANTGELFF.

The rearrangement uses TRBV12-3 or TRBV12-4 and TRBJ2-7; unclear D gene. The length of the CDR3 is 14 residues. Trimming pared 1 base from V and 0 bases from J, leaving 7 bases between. The chain's CDR3 is CASSLEVDSYEQYF. CDR3 DNA sequence: TGTGCCAGCAGTTTAGAAGTAGACTCCTACGAGCAGTACTTC.

This chain links TRBV6-5 with TRBJ2-3, with 8 bases lining up with TRBD2. Germline V gene sequence: CDR1 MNHEY, CDR2 SVGAGI. The J segment lost 3 bases and the V segment lost 0 bases, leaving 8 bases of the junction unmatched. This CDR3 is 17 amino acids long. CDR3 coding DNA: TGTGCCAGCAGTTACTCGGTCGGGGGGGCCGTGACAGATACGCAGTATTTT. It is translated as CASSYSVGGAVTDTQYF.

This clonotype was observed a few times. V and J are TRBV6-4 and TRBJ2-3; 10 bases fit TRBD2. Germline V gives CDR1 MRHNA, CDR2 SNTAGT. V was clipped by 6 bases and J by 10 bases; unmatched bases: 10. CDR3 length equals 14 residues. CDR3 nucleotide sequence: TGTGCCAGCAGCGTAGCGGGGGGCCGGACCGCGCAGTATTTT. It specifies CASSVAGGRTAQYF.

This clonotype was seen more than once but under ten times. The chain employs TRBV11-2 and TRBJ2-1; 12 nucleotides agree with TRBD2. The trim removed 0 bases at V and 9 bases at J, leaving 9 bases unmatched. Per the germline V gene, CDR1 is SGHAT and CDR2 is FQNNGV. This CDR3 has 17 residues. The CDR3 spells CASSLDMLTSGSGEQFF. The DNA of the CDR3 is TGTGCCAGCAGCTTAGATATGTTGACTAGCGGGAGTGGTGAGCAGTTCTTC.

This clonotype turned up a few times. The chain employs TRBV18 and TRBJ2-5, with a tentative D call TRBD2 (6 bases). V was trimmed by 1 base and J by 2 bases, leaving 11 bases between them. This CDR3 comprises 15 residues. The germline V gene has CDR1 KGHSH and CDR2 LQKENI. DNA of the CDR3: TGTGCCAGCTCACCACAACTTGGAGGGCAAGAGACCCAGTACTTC. This translates into CASSPQLGGQETQYF.

This clonotype was observed many times. This chain links TRBV20-1 with TRBJ2-3, with D unclear. CDR3 size: 12 residues. The V gene's germline CDR1 is DFQATT and CDR2 SNEGSKA (reference sequence). The V and J ends lost 2 bases and 8 bases respectively, with 11 bases between them. Here the CDR3 reads CSARPSHGTQYF. In DNA form, the CDR3 reads TGCAGTGCTAGACCCTCCCACGGTACGCAGTATTTT.

The chain has TRBV20-1 and TRBJ2-3, with D tentatively TRBD2 (5 bases). Trimming stripped 6 bases from V and 10 bases from J, with 14 bases between. Germline loops: CDR1 DFQATT, CDR2 SNEGSKA (reference sequence). The CDR3 extends over 11 amino acids. Here the CDR3 reads CSAGLILPQYF. The CDR3 DNA reads as TGCAGTGCCGGACTCATATTGCCGCAGTATTTT.

The V and J genes are TRBV2 and TRBJ1-1; D gene unclear. Germline CDR1 reads SNHLY; CDR2 reads FYNNEI. The CDR3 is 14 residues long. V lost 3 bases and J lost 1, with 9 bases in between. CDR3 in DNA: TGTGCCAGCAGTGAGGGATTGGGGAACACTGAAGCTTTCTTT. It encodes CASSEGLGNTEAFF.

V gene TRBV6-5 combines with J gene TRBJ2-7, with D uncertain. The CDR3 runs 16 residues. Germline V gives CDR1 MNHEY, CDR2 SVGAGI. The V and J ends lost 6 bases and 3 bases respectively, with 21 bases between them. CDR3 sequence (DNA): TGTGCCAGCAGCTACGCCGGATGGGCGCGAAACTACGAGCAGTACTTC. This codes for CASSYAGWARNYEQYF.

J is TRBJ2-3 and V is TRBV10-3; 7 bases are shared with TRBD1. V lost 2 bases, J lost 5 bases, and 10 bases stayed unmatched. CDR3 length: 16 amino acids. The germline V gene encodes CDR1 ENHRY and CDR2 SYGVKD. CDR3 sequence (DNA): TGTGCCATCAGTGAGGGAAAGAGACAGGGTGAAGATACGCAGTATTTT. It codes for CAISEGKRQGEDTQYF.

This clonotype was seen only a few times. The chain carries TRBV12-3 or TRBV12-4 and TRBJ2-2; D may be TRBD1 (6 bases). The length of the CDR3 is 13 residues. Trimming stripped 7 bases from V and 4 bases from J, with 10 bases between. The CDR3 region is CASKTTGTGELFF. CDR3 DNA sequence: TGTGCCAGCAAAACGACAGGCACCGGGGAGCTGTTTTTT.

The J gene is TRBJ1-2, the V gene TRBV5-1, with 7 nucleotides matching TRBD1. The CDR3 is 15 residues long. Germline assignment: CDR1 SGHRS and CDR2 YFSETQ. Trimming took 2 bases from V and 0 from J; bases not matched to a gene: 4. In DNA, the CDR3 is TGCGCCAGCAGCTTCACAGGGGAGGCTAACTATGGCTACACCTTC. It yields the protein CASSFTGEANYGYTF.

This clonotype has a count of ten or more. The gene calls are TRBV10-3 and TRBJ2-5, with 9 bases matching TRBD1. With 10 bases clipped from V and 4 bases from J, the junction kept 10 bases outside the gene matches. The CDR3 totals 14 residues. CDR1 is ENHRY and CDR2 is SYGVKD in the germline V gene. The CDR3 bases are TGTGCCACCGAGGACAGGGGAGTATCAGAGACCCAGTACTTC. The encoded protein is CATEDRGVSETQYF.

V gene TRBV6-2 or TRBV6-3 combines with J gene TRBJ2-3, with 8 bases aligning to TRBD2. V lost 5 bases to trimming and J lost 4 bases; unmatched junction nucleotides: 2. Germline CDR1 reads MNHEY; CDR2 reads SVGEGT. The CDR3 spans 13 residues. The DNA for the CDR3 is TGTGCCAGCAGTAACGGGGGGGCAGATACGCAGTATTTT. Protein: CASSNGGADTQYF.

There are a few counts of this clonotype. The rearrangement uses TRBV5-1 and TRBJ1-1; possible D gene TRBD1, 6 bases. V lost 3 bases and J 3 bases, leaving 12 bases between the germline ends. The CDR3 runs 14 residues. Germline assignment: CDR1 SGHRS and CDR2 YFSETQ. This CDR3 is CASSYTGRDTEAFF. The CDR3 nucleotides are TGCGCCAGCAGCTATACAGGGAGGGACACTGAAGCTTTCTTT.

Many counts were recorded for this clonotype. CDR3 residues: CASSLGQASWGYTF. The CDR3 nucleotides read TGTGCCAGCAGTTTGGGACAGGCCTCCTGGGGCTACACCTTC. The chain employs TRBV12-3 or TRBV12-4 and TRBJ1-2, with 8 nucleotides matching TRBD1. The CDR3 is made up of 14 amino acids. V was pared by 3 bases and J by 8 bases, with 8 bases of the junction left unmatched.

The table lists this clonotype with a few counts. The chain carries TRBV29-1 and TRBJ2-7, with 14 positions matching TRBD2. The ends lost 6 bases at V and 4 bases at J; junction bases unmatched: 8. The CDR3 sequence is 15 residues long. Germline CDR1 is SQVTM and CDR2 is ANQGSEA. CDR3 DNA: TGCAGCGTAAAGGGACTAGCGGGAGATCTTTACGAGCAGTACTTC. Residues: CSVKGLAGDLYEQYF.

This clonotype occurred many times. The chain recombines TRBV4-3 with TRBJ2-2, with D possibly being TRBD2 (5 bases). This CDR3 contains 15 residues. Deletions cut 0 bases from V and 7 bases from J, with 12 bases between. CDR1 LGHNA and CDR2 YSLEER come from the germline V gene. The CDR3 DNA reads as TGCGCCAGCAGCCAAGATTGGGAGAGGCGCGGGGAGCTGTTTTTT. Protein sequence: CASSQDWERRGELFF.